These T cell receptor beta chains were read from a single sample in a study of human thymus T cells. Profiled with immunoSEQ multiplex PCR; TCRdb holds only in-frame clones, not every one. The table lists more than 70,000 clones, roughly 97% of them singletons. What was sequenced was thymus tissue. The receptors were sampled from a boy under two years old with a congenital heart defect but otherwise immunologically healthy. CDR3s include the opening cysteine and the closing phenylalanine or tryptophan. Fields, in order: CDR3 DNA, CDR3 protein, D gene, V gene, clone size, J gene. The D gene is left open where the match is weak. Clone size, where shown, is once, few, many, or a class for clones that have expanded.

DNA: TGTGCCAGCAGCGCTAGAGCGCGGGTCCAAGAGACCCAGTACTTC
CDR3: CASSARARVQETQYF
D: NA
V: TRBV9
size: NA
J: TRBJ2-5

DNA: TGTGCCAGCAGCGGCCTAATTAACTACAATGAGCAGTTCTTC
CDR3: CASSGLINYNEQFF
D: NA
V: TRBV9
size: NA
J: TRBJ2-1

DNA: TGTGCCAGCAGCTTAGGGGAGGGAGAGACCCAGTACTTC
CDR3: CASSLGEGETQYF
D: TRBD2
V: TRBV7-4
size: NA
J: TRBJ2-5

DNA: TGTGCCTGGAGCAAAGACAGGGCTTATGGCTACACCTTC
CDR3: CAWSKDRAYGYTF
D: TRBD1
V: TRBV30
size: NA
J: TRBJ1-2

DNA: TGCGCCAGCAGCGTTCCGACTAGCGGGCCTGACACCGGGGAGCTGTTTTTT
CDR3: CASSVPTSGPDTGELFF
D: TRBD2
V: TRBV5-1
size: NA
J: TRBJ2-2

DNA: TGCGCCAGCAGCCTTTCCAAGACAGGGAAGCCTGACGGGGAGCTGTTTTTT
CDR3: CASSLSKTGKPDGELFF
D: TRBD1
V: TRBV5-1
size: once
J: TRBJ2-2

DNA: TGTGCCAGCTCACCATTTAAAGTATGGCAGGGGGATTGGGGCACTGAAGCTTTCTTT
CDR3: CASSPFKVWQGDWGTEAFF
D: TRBD1
V: TRBV18
size: NA
J: TRBJ1-1

DNA: TGCGCCAGCAGCTTACAGGGGAACGAGCAGTACTTC
CDR3: CASSLQGNEQYF
D: TRBD1
V: TRBV5-1
size: NA
J: TRBJ2-7

DNA: TGTGCCAGCAGCTGGACAGGTTGGGAAGAAGAGACCCAGTACTTC
CDR3: CASSWTGWEEETQYF
D: TRBD1
V: TRBV7-2
size: NA
J: TRBJ2-5

DNA: TGCAGTGCCCGCGGCGGAAACACCATATATTTT
CDR3: CSARGGNTIYF
D: NA
V: TRBV20-1
size: NA
J: TRBJ1-3

DNA: TGTGCCACCAGCAGAGATAGCCACGAGCTAGAATACCTCTCTGGAAACACCATATATTTT
CDR3: CATSRDSHELEYLSGNTIYF
D: NA
V: TRBV15
size: NA
J: TRBJ1-3

DNA: TGTGCCAGCAGCCTTCGGGGTAATCAGCCCCAGCATTTT
CDR3: CASSLRGNQPQHF
D: NA
V: TRBV9
size: NA
J: TRBJ1-5

DNA: TGTGCCAGCAGTGAATCGGGATGGCAAGCGAACACCGGGGAGCTGTTTTTT
CDR3: CASSESGWQANTGELFF
D: NA
V: TRBV25-1
size: once
J: TRBJ2-2

DNA: TGTGCCAGCAGTTACGCTCTTTCTGGAAACACCATATATTTT
CDR3: CASSYALSGNTIYF
D: NA
V: TRBV6-5
size: NA
J: TRBJ1-3

DNA: TGTGCCAGCAGGCGGACAGGGATAGGCTATGGCTACACCTTC
CDR3: CASRRTGIGYGYTF
D: TRBD1
V: TRBV28
size: once
J: TRBJ1-2

DNA: TGTGCCAGTACTCTCGCGTTCCTATGTAATTCACCCCTCCACTTT
CDR3: CASTLAFLCNSPLHF
D: NA
V: TRBV7-2
size: NA
J: TRBJ1-6

DNA: TGTGCCAGCAGCTTGCGTCTCGGGACAGCTCGAGAAAAACTGTTTTTT
CDR3: CASSLRLGTAREKLFF
D: TRBD1
V: TRBV5-6
size: NA
J: TRBJ1-4

DNA: TGTGCCAGTAGTGGGCAAGGCGGCGGACTAGCGGGAGGGTCCTACGAGCAGTACTTC
CDR3: CASSGQGGGLAGGSYEQYF
D: TRBD2
V: TRBV19
size: NA
J: TRBJ2-7

DNA: TGTGCCAGCTCCCGGACTAGCGGGAGGGTATACAATGAGCAGTTCTTC
CDR3: CASSRTSGRVYNEQFF
D: TRBD2
V: TRBV18
size: NA
J: TRBJ2-1

DNA: TGTGCCATCAGTGAGGAGGGATCAAAAAACATTCAGTACTTC
CDR3: CAISEEGSKNIQYF
D: NA
V: TRBV10-3
size: NA
J: TRBJ2-4

DNA: TGTGCCAGCAGTTTATCGGGGGCAGTTATTTCAGACACTGAAGCTTTCTTT
CDR3: CASSLSGAVISDTEAFF
D: NA
V: TRBV27
size: NA
J: TRBJ1-1

DNA: TGTGCCAGCAGCGCCCTTGGGGATGGCTACACCTTC
CDR3: CASSALGDGYTF
D: NA
V: TRBV7-2
size: NA
J: TRBJ1-2

DNA: TGTGCCAGCAGTTACTCGAAGGACCGAAGGTCGACACCCCTCCACTTT
CDR3: CASSYSKDRRSTPLHF
D: NA
V: TRBV6-6
size: NA
J: TRBJ1-6

DNA: TGTGCCAGCAGTTACCCGACTAGCGGGAGTACCCCCTTCCATGAGCAGTTCTTC
CDR3: CASSYPTSGSTPFHEQFF
D: TRBD2
V: TRBV5-8
size: NA
J: TRBJ2-1

DNA: TGTGCTAGTGGTTTAGGGCCGATTTCCTACAATGAGCAGTTCTTC
CDR3: CASGLGPISYNEQFF
D: NA
V: TRBV12-5
size: NA
J: TRBJ2-1

DNA: TGTGCCAGCAGCCAAGGGAACGGGTGGGCCGCGGGGGTATACTACGAGCAGTACTTC
CDR3: CASSQGNGWAAGVYYEQYF
D: TRBD2
V: TRBV4-2
size: NA
J: TRBJ2-7

DNA: TGCGCCAGCAGCCCAAAGGACAGTCCCCATTTTAATGAAAAACTGTTTTTT
CDR3: CASSPKDSPHFNEKLFF
D: NA
V: TRBV5-1
size: NA
J: TRBJ1-4

DNA: TGTGCCAGCAGCGTTAAAACCCCCGGGTTCTCTGGCTACACCTTC
CDR3: CASSVKTPGFSGYTF
D: NA
V: TRBV7-2
size: NA
J: TRBJ1-2

DNA: TGTGCCAGCAGCTTACGGGGGCCTATGGGCCAGACGAGTAATGAGCAGTTCTTC
CDR3: CASSLRGPMGQTSNEQFF
D: NA
V: TRBV11-3
size: NA
J: TRBJ2-1

DNA: TGTGCCACCAGCCGACGGGACAGAAAATACGAGCAGTACTTC
CDR3: CATSRRDRKYEQYF
D: TRBD1
V: TRBV15
size: once
J: TRBJ2-7

DNA: TGTGCCAGTAATCGGGGCCGCCAGGACACAGATACGCAGTATTTT
CDR3: CASNRGRQDTDTQYF
D: NA
V: TRBV19
size: NA
J: TRBJ2-3

DNA: TGTGCCAGCAGCTTAGACGGGACAGGGGCCTACGAGCAGTACTTC
CDR3: CASSLDGTGAYEQYF
D: TRBD1
V: TRBV11-3
size: NA
J: TRBJ2-7

DNA: TGTGCCAGCAGCTTAGCGCAGGGGGCCCGGAACACCGGGGAGCTGTTTTTT
CDR3: CASSLAQGARNTGELFF
D: TRBD1
V: TRBV7-9
size: NA
J: TRBJ2-2

DNA: TGTGCCAGCAGCTTAGCCCCCCAGGGACCACCGTCTTACGAGCAGTACTTC
CDR3: CASSLAPQGPPSYEQYF
D: NA
V: TRBV7-2
size: NA
J: TRBJ2-7

DNA: TGCGCCAGCAGCTTGGGGGCTCTGGGAGAAAAACTGTTTTTT
CDR3: CASSLGALGEKLFF
D: NA
V: TRBV5-1
size: NA
J: TRBJ1-4

DNA: TGTGCCAGCGGTAGCGGGAGAGGGGAGACCCAGTACTTC
CDR3: CASGSGRGETQYF
D: TRBD2
V: TRBV6-5
size: NA
J: TRBJ2-5

DNA: TGTGCCAGCACCCCTCGGGCCCGAAGGCTCCTGGGGCAGTACTTC
CDR3: CASTPRARRLLGQYF
D: NA
V: TRBV2
size: NA
J: TRBJ2-7

DNA: TGTGCCAGCAGCTTAGGGGACCTAGCGGGGATAATCTCCTACGAGCAGTACTTC
CDR3: CASSLGDLAGIISYEQYF
D: TRBD2
V: TRBV7-2
size: NA
J: TRBJ2-7

DNA: TGTGCCAGCTCACCTAGGGGGTTTCGCACTGAAGCTTTCTTT
CDR3: CASSPRGFRTEAFF
D: NA
V: TRBV18
size: NA
J: TRBJ1-1

DNA: TGTGCCAGCAGCGCCAGGGACAGGGGGCTACGGGAGCTGTTTTTT
CDR3: CASSARDRGLRELFF
D: TRBD1
V: TRBV7-9
size: NA
J: TRBJ2-2

DNA: TGTGCCAGCAGACATGGGATGACCTACGAGCAGTACTTC
CDR3: CASRHGMTYEQYF
D: NA
V: TRBV27
size: NA
J: TRBJ2-7

DNA: TGTGCCAGCAGTTACTCCTTAACAGGGGCGGGGGAGCAGTACTTC
CDR3: CASSYSLTGAGEQYF
D: NA
V: TRBV6-5
size: NA
J: TRBJ2-7

DNA: TGTGCCAGCAAACTGGACAACACAGATACGCAGTATTTT
CDR3: CASKLDNTDTQYF
D: NA
V: TRBV25-1
size: NA
J: TRBJ2-3

DNA: TGTGCCAGCAGCGCACTTATTAGAGGGTACTACGAGCAGTACTTC
CDR3: CASSALIRGYYEQYF
D: NA
V: TRBV28
size: NA
J: TRBJ2-7

DNA: TGTGCCAGTAGTCGGGGGAGGGGGGAGCTGTTTTTT
CDR3: CASSRGRGELFF
D: NA
V: TRBV19
size: NA
J: TRBJ2-2

DNA: TGTGCCAGCAGCCAAGAATTCGACGGTCCAAACTATGGCTACACCTTC
CDR3: CASSQEFDGPNYGYTF
D: NA
V: TRBV14
size: NA
J: TRBJ1-2

DNA: TGCAGCGTTGAAGATCTAACAGGCGCCTACTCCTATGGCTACACCTTC
CDR3: CSVEDLTGAYSYGYTF
D: NA
V: TRBV29-1
size: NA
J: TRBJ1-2

DNA: TGTGCCAGCAGCTTAGACCGCGGAAACTATGGCTACACCTTC
CDR3: CASSLDRGNYGYTF
D: NA
V: TRBV11-2
size: NA
J: TRBJ1-2

DNA: TGTGCCAGCAGCCGACCGCCGACTAGTTACAATGAGCAGTTCTTC
CDR3: CASSRPPTSYNEQFF
D: NA
V: TRBV7-9
size: NA
J: TRBJ2-1

DNA: TGCGCCAGCAGCCAAGATCAGGGTCCTACTGCCGAGCAGTACTTC
CDR3: CASSQDQGPTAEQYF
D: NA
V: TRBV4-3
size: NA
J: TRBJ2-7

DNA: TGTGCCAGCAGCTTATACAGGTCCGGAAAATCTGAAGCTTTCTTT
CDR3: CASSLYRSGKSEAFF
D: NA
V: TRBV7-9
size: NA
J: TRBJ1-1

DNA: TGTGCCAGCAGTGAATATTCGCTCTGGCCTCGGAATGAAAAACTGTTTTTT
CDR3: CASSEYSLWPRNEKLFF
D: NA
V: TRBV25-1
size: NA
J: TRBJ1-4

DNA: TGTGCCAGTAGTGCTAGACTCTTTAGTAGAGACGAGCAGTACTTC
CDR3: CASSARLFSRDEQYF
D: NA
V: TRBV19
size: NA
J: TRBJ2-7